This T cell receptor beta chain originates from a study of CD4 T cells in relation to SARS-CoV-2 and coronaviruses. CD4+ T cells from unexposed donors were obtained before the COVID-19 pandemic (2011-2018). Isolation of CD4+ T cells took place after about eleven days in culture. Testing used SARS-CoV-2 S/N and four cold-coronavirus spikes on unexposed-donor CD4+ T cells, cells permitting. The table came from immunoSEQ multiplex PCR; TCRdb's copy has only in-frame clones and leaves some out. Of roughly 25,000 clones in the sample, 73% were seen once. A remark on this clone: The antigen is unknown.

Per germline, CDR1 MGHRA and CDR2 YSYEKL. CDR3 length: 17 residues. V was shortened by 4 bases and J by 5 bases, with 23 bases between the two germline ends. Study results and caveats: Pre-pandemic and post-infection samples never came from the same donor.

This chain links TRBV4-1 with TRBJ2-5, with D possibly TRBD2 on 7 matching bases. The specimen sequenced was CD4+ T cells from PBMCs, cultured in vitro. The TCR originated in a human donor in good health. Here the CDR3 DNA reads TGCGCCAGCAGCCCCGATGAAGGGGGGAGGGCCTGGGAGACCCAGTACTTC. Amino acid sequence: CASSPDEGGRAWETQYF.